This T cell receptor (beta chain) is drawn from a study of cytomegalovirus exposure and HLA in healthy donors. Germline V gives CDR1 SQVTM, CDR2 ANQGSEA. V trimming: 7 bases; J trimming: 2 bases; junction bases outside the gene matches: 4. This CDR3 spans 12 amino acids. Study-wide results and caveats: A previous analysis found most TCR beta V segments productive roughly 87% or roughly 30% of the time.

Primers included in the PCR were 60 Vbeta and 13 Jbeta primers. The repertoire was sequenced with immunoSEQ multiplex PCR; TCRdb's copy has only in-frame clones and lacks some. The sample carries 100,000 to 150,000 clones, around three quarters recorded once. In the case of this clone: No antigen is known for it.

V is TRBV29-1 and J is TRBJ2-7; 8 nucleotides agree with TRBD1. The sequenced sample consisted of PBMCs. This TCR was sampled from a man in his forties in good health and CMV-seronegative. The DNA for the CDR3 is TGCAGCGCCAAGGGACAGGCCTACGAGCAGTACTTC. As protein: CSAKGQAYEQYF.